These 17 T cell receptor beta chains were sequenced from one sample in a study of blood T cell repertoires in COVID-19. The repertoire was sequenced with immunoSEQ multiplex PCR; TCRdb's copy has only in-frame clones and lacks some. Among about 150,000 clones listed, around 80% were seen once. The sequencing sample was made of peripheral blood. These receptors all stem from a woman between 45 and 60 years old with acute or convalescent COVID-19.

The V and J genes are TRBV6-6 and TRBJ1-5; 9 bases are a match to TRBD1. Germline values: CDR1 MNHNY, CDR2 SVGAGI (reference sequence). The CDR3 loop spans 15 amino acids. With V trimmed by 5 bases and J by 5 bases, 7 bases remained unmatched. The CDR3 coding sequence is TGTGCCAGCAGTCTTACCGGGACAGGGTATCAGCCCCAGCATTTT. Translated, it gives CASSLTGTGYQPQHF.

The chain combines TRBV19 with TRBJ1-2; 8 bases align to TRBD1. With 8 bases clipped from V and 4 bases from J, the junction kept 15 bases outside the gene matches. There are 16 residues in the CDR3. Germline loops: CDR1 LNHDA, CDR2 SQIVND (reference sequence). This CDR3 reads CASERPGGTPSYGYTF. The CDR3 nucleotides read TGTGCCAGTGAACGACCAGGGGGCACACCCTCCTATGGCTACACCTTC.

The CDR3 DNA reads TGTGCCAGCAGCCCAAGGGGGGGAGCGGGACGCAACTCTGGAAACACCATATATTTT. It codes for CASSPRGGAGRNSGNTIYF. The chain has TRBV9 and TRBJ1-3, with D possibly being TRBD1 (6 bases). Per the germline V gene, CDR1 is SGDLS and CDR2 is YYNGEE. V was clipped by 4 bases and J by 0 bases, with 23 bases between them. The CDR3 runs 19 residues.

A single count supports this clone. The chain couples TRBV5-1 to TRBJ2-2, with D possibly being TRBD1 (6 bases). The CDR3 has 14 residues. The V gene's germline CDR1 is SGHRS and CDR2 YFSETQ. The germline V and J ends were trimmed by 5 bases and 8 bases, with 16 bases remaining between them. The CDR3 spells CASRDLQGSGELFF. Here the CDR3 DNA reads TGCGCCAGCAGAGACTTACAGGGTTCGGGGGAGCTGTTTTTT.

This chain uses TRBV7-9 with TRBJ2-7; D perhaps matches TRBD2 (5 bases). V shed 1 base and J shed 2 bases, with 6 bases lying between them. The CDR3 has 13 amino acids. Per the germline V gene, CDR1 is SEHNR and CDR2 is FQNEAQ (reference sequence). In DNA form, the CDR3 reads TGTGCCAGCAGCTTAGGGGAGACCTACGAGCAGTACTTC. This codes for CASSLGETYEQYF. Full variable domain (rest looked up from reference TRBV7-9 and TRBJ2-7): DTGVSQNPRHKITKRGQNVTFRCDPISEHNRLYWYRQTLGQGPEFLTYFQNEAQLEKSRLLSDRFSAERPKGSFSTLEIQRTEQGDSAMYLCASSLGETYEQYFGPGTRLTVT.

This sequence joins TRBV6-2 or TRBV6-3 and TRBJ1-2; D is perhaps TRBD1 (6 bases). The CDR3 runs to 11 residues. Germline assignment: CDR1 MNHEY and CDR2 SVGEGT. V gave up 0 bases and J gave up 13 bases, with 9 bases separating them. The CDR3 region is CASSYSRGFTF. The CDR3 coding sequence is TGTGCCAGCAGTTACTCGAGGGGGTTCACCTTC.

The chain couples TRBV7-2 to TRBJ1-6, with D maybe TRBD1 (5 bases). From germline, CDR1 is SGHTA and CDR2 FQGNSA. V lost 2 bases, J lost 3 bases, and 14 bases lay in between. CDR3 length: 17 residues. The CDR3, as DNA: TGTGCCAGCAGCTTAACTACAGACGGGGGCTATAATTCACCCCTCCACTTT. Its translation is CASSLTTDGGYNSPLHF. The complete variable domain, with remaining parts taken from reference TRBV7-2 and TRBJ1-6, reads GAGVSQSPSNKVTEKGKDVELRCDPISGHTALYWYRQSLGQGLEFLIYFQGNSAPDKSGLPSDRFSAERTGGSVSTLTIQRTQQEDSAVYLCASSLTTDGGYNSPLHFGNGTRLTVT.

The V and J genes are TRBV18 and TRBJ2-4; TRBD1 matches at 7 bases. V gave up 2 bases and J gave up 8 bases; unmatched junction bases: 12. The CDR3 consists of 16 residues. In germline, CDR1 is KGHSH, CDR2 LQKENI. DNA of the CDR3: TGTGCCAGCTCACCAACGATTAAGGGGGCCATGGACATTCAGTACTTC. This sequence encodes CASSPTIKGAMDIQYF.

The chain recombines TRBV5-6 with TRBJ1-2; D ambiguous. The CDR3 is 15 residues long. V gave up 4 bases and J gave up 1 base, with 14 bases separating them. Germline CDR1 and CDR2: SGHDT and YYEEEE. The CDR3 loop reads CASSASRILNYGYTF. The CDR3 nucleotides read TGTGCCAGCAGCGCATCCAGGATACTTAACTATGGCTACACCTTC.

The V and J genes are TRBV30 and TRBJ1-4; D is unclear. Germline V gene sequence: CDR1 GTSNPN, CDR2 SVGIG (reference sequence). V gave up 3 bases and J gave up 6 bases, with 20 bases separating them. The CDR3 has 16 amino acids. CDR3 in amino acids: CAWRSRLKAKDEKLFF. Written as DNA, the CDR3 is TGTGCCTGGAGAAGTAGACTAAAGGCCAAGGATGAAAAACTGTTTTTT.

J is TRBJ1-1 and V is TRBV3-1 (or the pseudogene TRBV3-2), with 8 bases lining up with TRBD1. Germline-derived CDR1 and CDR2 are LGHDT and YNNKEL (reference sequence). The CDR3 is 16 amino acids. J was trimmed by 2 bases and V by 4 bases; bases with no gene match: 9. CDR3 in amino acids: CASSLAGGTGNTEAFF. For the CDR3, the DNA is TGTGCCAGCAGCCTCGCCGGAGGGACAGGAAACACTGAAGCTTTCTTT.

The chain recombines TRBV7-3 with TRBJ2-1; the D gene is possibly TRBD2 (6 bases). The CDR3 length is 15 residues. The V gene lost 4 bases and the J gene lost 9 bases, with 19 bases spanning the gap. Germline-derived CDR1 and CDR2 are SGHTA and FQGTGA. The chain's CDR3 is CASSSSAGTLGEQFF. In DNA, the CDR3 is TGTGCCAGCAGCTCTTCCGCCGGGACTCTCGGTGAGCAGTTCTTC. Full variable domain (outside the CDR3, taken from reference TRBV7-3 and TRBJ2-1): GAGVSQTPSNKVTEKGKYVELRCDPISGHTALYWYRQSLGQGPEFLIYFQGTGAADDSGLPNDRFFAVRPEGSVSTLKIQRTERGDSAVYLCASSSSAGTLGEQFFGPGTRLTVL.

The CDR3 DNA follows: TGTGCCAGCAGGGGAACGGGGTACAATGAGCAGTTCTTC. This translates into CASRGTGYNEQFF. The chain has TRBV25-1 and TRBJ2-1, with D maybe TRBD2 (5 bases). CDR3 length: 13 residues. V lost 6 bases to trimming and J lost 4 bases, with 10 bases between them. Per the germline V gene, CDR1 is MGHDK and CDR2 is SYGVNS.

The chain has TRBV18 and TRBJ2-5; TRBD1 aligns across 8 bases. The CDR3 runs 13 residues. The V and J ends lost 5 bases and 4 bases, in that order; junction bases with no gene match: 3. Germline loops: CDR1 KGHSH, CDR2 LQKENI. CDR3 nucleotides: TGTGCCAGCTCAGGGACAGGAGGAGAGACCCAGTACTTC. Its protein product is CASSGTGGETQYF.

This clone appeared a few times. This chain joins TRBV4-2 and TRBJ1-1; 11 bases map to TRBD1. The CDR3 is 17 amino acids. V was clipped by 1 base and J by 2 bases; unmatched bases: 6. CDR1 and CDR2 from the germline V gene are LGHNA and YNFKEQ. The CDR3 nucleotides are TGTGCCAGCAGCCAAGGGGACAGGGGGAGGGGAAACACTGAAGCTTTCTTT. Its translation: CASSQGDRGRGNTEAFF.

This chain connects TRBV28 to TRBJ1-5; 9 bases agree with TRBD1. From germline, CDR1 is MDHEN and CDR2 SYDVKM. The V segment lost 8 bases and the J segment 8 bases; nucleotides outside the gene matches: 13. The CDR3 extends over 15 amino acids. This CDR3 is CASYTLGQGPKPQHF. CDR3 DNA sequence: TGTGCCAGCTACACTCTGGGACAGGGTCCGAAGCCCCAGCATTTT.

The chain carries TRBV27 and TRBJ1-1; the D gene is possibly TRBD1 (5 bases). Germline CDR1 MNHEY, CDR2 SMNVEV (reference sequence). Deletions cut 6 bases from V and 7 bases from J, with 15 bases between. CDR3 length equals 13 residues. This CDR3 reads CASSYKGVNEAFF. CDR3 DNA: TGTGCCAGCAGCTATAAAGGGGTGAATGAAGCTTTCTTT.